This T cell receptor beta chain appears in the sequencing data of a study of cytomegalovirus exposure and HLA in healthy donors. Study outcomes and limitations: A later analysis linked more than 15,000 TCR beta sequences to HLA alleles at 0.05 false discovery rate. The authors assumed roughly uniform sequencing depth across donors for presence/absence analyses. In a later analysis, TCR beta V- and J-gene trimming was associated with a missense DCLRE1C variant.

The PCR used 60 Vbeta and 13 Jbeta primers. The repertoire was sequenced with immunoSEQ multiplex PCR; TCRdb's copy has only in-frame clones and lacks some. The sample contains about 160,000 clones, approximately 88% of which appear only once. The CDR3 extends over 16 amino acids. With V trimmed by 0 bases and J by 5 bases, 6 bases remained unmatched. CDR1 is WNHNN, CDR2 SYGVQD, per germline (reference sequence). A note on this clone: What it recognizes is unknown.

The TCR originated in a man aged 25 to 45 in good health and CMV-seronegative. The chain is built from TRBV10-1 and TRBJ2-7, with 11 bases lining up with TRBD2. The sample was PBMCs. The CDR3 reads CASSESVAGGFNEQYF. Here the CDR3 DNA reads TGCGCCAGCAGTGAGTCGGTAGCGGGGGGGTTCAACGAGCAGTACTTC.